What follows is one T cell receptor beta chain and its context. This record belongs to a study of blood T cell repertoires in COVID-19. Study at large: COVID-19 samples, acute and convalescent, were from the United States, Italy and Spain. From T cells, B-cell-depleted T cells, or PBMCs came the material, which was cDNA or gDNA.

Trimming took off 4 bases at V and 5 bases at J, with 14 bases between the two ends. Germline-derived CDR1 and CDR2 are SEHNR and FQNEAQ (reference sequence). This CDR3 comprises 14 residues. Per the original data handling: Amplification with reference gene primers provided the estimates of nucleated cell counts. TCRdb's copy holds only in-frame clones and misses some; the assay was immunoSEQ multiplex PCR. V, J and clone size derive from that table, while D and trimming were established from the DNA sequence. The sample lists more than 80,000 clones; 86% were seen once. Specimen: peripheral blood. The sequence derives from an elderly man with acute or convalescent COVID-19. The chain has TRBV7-9 and TRBJ2-5, with a tentative D call TRBD1 (7 bases). CDR3 coding DNA: TGTGCCAGCAGCTCAACAGGGGCGGGGGAGACCCAGTACTTC. It codes for CASSSTGAGETQYF.